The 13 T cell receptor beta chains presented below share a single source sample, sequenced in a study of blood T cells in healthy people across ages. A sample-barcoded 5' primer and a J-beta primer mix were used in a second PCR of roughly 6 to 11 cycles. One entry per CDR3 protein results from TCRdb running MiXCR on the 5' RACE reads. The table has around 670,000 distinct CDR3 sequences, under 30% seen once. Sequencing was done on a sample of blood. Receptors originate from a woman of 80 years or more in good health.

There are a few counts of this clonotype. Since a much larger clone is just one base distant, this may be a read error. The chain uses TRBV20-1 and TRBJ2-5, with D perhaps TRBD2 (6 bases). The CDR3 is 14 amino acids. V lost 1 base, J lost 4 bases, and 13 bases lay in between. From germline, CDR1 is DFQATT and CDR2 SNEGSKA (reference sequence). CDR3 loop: CSARGTSRGETQYF. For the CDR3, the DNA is TGCAGTGCTAGAGGGACCTCGCGGGGAGAGACCCAGTACTTC.

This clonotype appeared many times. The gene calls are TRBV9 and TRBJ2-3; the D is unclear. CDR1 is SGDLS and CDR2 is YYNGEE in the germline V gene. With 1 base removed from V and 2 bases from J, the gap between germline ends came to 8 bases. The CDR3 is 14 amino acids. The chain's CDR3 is CASSVSLTTDTQYF. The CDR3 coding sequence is TGTGCCAGCAGCGTAAGTCTTACCACAGATACGCAGTATTTT.

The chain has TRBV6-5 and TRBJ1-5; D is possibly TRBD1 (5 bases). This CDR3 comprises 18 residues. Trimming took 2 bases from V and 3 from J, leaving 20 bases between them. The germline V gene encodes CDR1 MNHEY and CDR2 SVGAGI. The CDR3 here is CASSYGGQRGAFNQPQHF. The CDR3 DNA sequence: TGTGCCAGCAGTTACGGGGGTCAAAGGGGTGCGTTCAATCAGCCCCAGCATTTT.

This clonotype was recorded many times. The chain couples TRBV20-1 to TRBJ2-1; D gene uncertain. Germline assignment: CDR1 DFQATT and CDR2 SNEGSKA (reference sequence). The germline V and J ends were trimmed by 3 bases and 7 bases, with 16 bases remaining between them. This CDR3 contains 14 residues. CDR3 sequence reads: CSASNSRWVNEQFF. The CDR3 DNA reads TGCAGTGCTAGCAACAGCCGGTGGGTGAATGAGCAGTTCTTC.

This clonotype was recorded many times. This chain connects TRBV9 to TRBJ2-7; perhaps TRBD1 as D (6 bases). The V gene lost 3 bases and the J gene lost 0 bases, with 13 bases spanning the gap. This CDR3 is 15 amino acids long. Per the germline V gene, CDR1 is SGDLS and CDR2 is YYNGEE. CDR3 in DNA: TGTGCCAGCAGCGCCTCCGGGACATTCTCCTACGAGCAGTACTTC. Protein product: CASSASGTFSYEQYF. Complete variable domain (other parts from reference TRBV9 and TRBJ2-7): DSGVTQTPKHLITATGQRVTLRCSPRSGDLSVYWYQQSLDQGLQFLIQYYNGEERAKGNILERFSAQQFPDLHSELNLSSLELGDSALYFCASSASGTFSYEQYFGPGTRLTVT.

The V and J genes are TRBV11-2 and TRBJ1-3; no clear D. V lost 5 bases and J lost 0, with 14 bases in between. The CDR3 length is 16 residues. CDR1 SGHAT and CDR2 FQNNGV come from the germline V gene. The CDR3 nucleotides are TGTGCCAGCAGCCCCACGGCCCTAACCTCTGGAAACACCATATATTTT. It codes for CASSPTALTSGNTIYF.

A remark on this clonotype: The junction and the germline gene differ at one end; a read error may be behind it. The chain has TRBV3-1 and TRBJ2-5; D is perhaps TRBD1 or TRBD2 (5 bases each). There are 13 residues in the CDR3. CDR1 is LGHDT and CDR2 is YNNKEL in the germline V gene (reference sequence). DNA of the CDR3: TGTGCCTGCAGCGAACTAGGGGTAGAGACCCAGTACTTC. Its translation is CACSELGVETQYF.

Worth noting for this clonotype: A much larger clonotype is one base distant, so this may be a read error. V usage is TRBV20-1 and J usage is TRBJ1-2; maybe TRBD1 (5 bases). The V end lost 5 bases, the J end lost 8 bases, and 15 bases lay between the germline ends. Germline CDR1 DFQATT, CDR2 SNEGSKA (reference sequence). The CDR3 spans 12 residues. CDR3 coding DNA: TGCAGTGCTCCTCCGGGACGGGGGGGCTACACCTTC. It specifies CSAPPGRGGYTF.

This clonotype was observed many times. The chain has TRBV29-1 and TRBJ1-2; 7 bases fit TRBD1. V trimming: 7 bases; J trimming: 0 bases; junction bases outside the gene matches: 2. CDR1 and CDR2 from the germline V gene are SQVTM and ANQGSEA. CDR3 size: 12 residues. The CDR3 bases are TGCAGCGGACAGGGAGCTAACTATGGCTACACCTTC. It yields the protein CSGQGANYGYTF.

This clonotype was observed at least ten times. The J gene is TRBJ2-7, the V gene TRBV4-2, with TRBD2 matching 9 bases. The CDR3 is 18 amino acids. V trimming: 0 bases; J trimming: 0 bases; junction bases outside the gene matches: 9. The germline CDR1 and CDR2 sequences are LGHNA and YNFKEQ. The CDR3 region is CASSQDLALAGSSYEQYF. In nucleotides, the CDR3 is TGTGCCAGCAGCCAAGATCTGGCGCTAGCGGGGTCCTCCTACGAGCAGTACTTC.

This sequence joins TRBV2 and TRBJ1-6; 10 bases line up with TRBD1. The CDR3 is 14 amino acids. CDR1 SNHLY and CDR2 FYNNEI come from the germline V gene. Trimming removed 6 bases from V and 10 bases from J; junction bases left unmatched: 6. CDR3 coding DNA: TGTGCCAGCAGGACAGGGGGCAGCGAGTCACCCCTCCACTTT. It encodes CASRTGGSESPLHF.

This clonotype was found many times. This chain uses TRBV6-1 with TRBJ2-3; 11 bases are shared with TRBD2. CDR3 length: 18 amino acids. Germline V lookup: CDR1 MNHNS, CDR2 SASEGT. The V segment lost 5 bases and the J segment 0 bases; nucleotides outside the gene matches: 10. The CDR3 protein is CASSQPGTSGISTDTQYF. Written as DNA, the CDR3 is TGTGCCAGCAGTCAACCCGGGACTAGCGGTATTAGCACAGATACGCAGTATTTT.

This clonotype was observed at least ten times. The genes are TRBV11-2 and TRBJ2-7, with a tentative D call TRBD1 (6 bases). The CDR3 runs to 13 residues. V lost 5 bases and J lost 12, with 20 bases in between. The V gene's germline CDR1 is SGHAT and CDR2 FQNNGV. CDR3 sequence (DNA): TGTGCCAGCAGCAATCACGACAGGACCCGGATGTACTTC. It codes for CASSNHDRTRMYF.